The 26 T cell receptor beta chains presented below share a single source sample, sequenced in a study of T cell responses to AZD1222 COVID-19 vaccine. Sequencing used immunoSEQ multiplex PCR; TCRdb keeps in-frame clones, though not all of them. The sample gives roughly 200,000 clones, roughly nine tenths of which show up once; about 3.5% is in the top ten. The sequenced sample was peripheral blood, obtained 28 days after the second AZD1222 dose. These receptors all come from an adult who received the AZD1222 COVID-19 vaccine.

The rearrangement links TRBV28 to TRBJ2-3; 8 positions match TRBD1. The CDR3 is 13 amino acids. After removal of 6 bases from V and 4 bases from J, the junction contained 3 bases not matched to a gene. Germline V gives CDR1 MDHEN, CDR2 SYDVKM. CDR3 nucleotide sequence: TGTGCCAGCAGGCCAGGGGGCGCAGATACGCAGTATTTT. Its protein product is CASRPGGADTQYF. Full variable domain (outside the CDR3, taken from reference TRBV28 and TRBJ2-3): DVKVTQSSRYLVKRTGEKVFLECVQDMDHENMFWYRQDPGLGLRLIYFSYDVKMKEKGDIPEGYSVSREKKERFSLILESASTNQTSMYLCASRPGGADTQYFGPGTRLTVL.

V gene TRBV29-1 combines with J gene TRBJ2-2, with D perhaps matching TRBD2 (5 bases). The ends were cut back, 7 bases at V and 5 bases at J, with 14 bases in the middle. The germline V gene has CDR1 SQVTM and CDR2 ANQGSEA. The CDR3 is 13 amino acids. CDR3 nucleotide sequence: TGCAGCGGCACGGACTCGGTTACCGGGGAGCTGTTTTTT. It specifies CSGTDSVTGELFF.

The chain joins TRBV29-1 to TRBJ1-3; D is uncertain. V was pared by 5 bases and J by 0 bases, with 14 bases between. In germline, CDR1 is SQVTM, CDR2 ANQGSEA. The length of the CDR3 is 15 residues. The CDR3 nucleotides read TGCAGCGTTCTTTGGACGGCTGTCTCTGGAAACACCATATATTTT. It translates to CSVLWTAVSGNTIYF.

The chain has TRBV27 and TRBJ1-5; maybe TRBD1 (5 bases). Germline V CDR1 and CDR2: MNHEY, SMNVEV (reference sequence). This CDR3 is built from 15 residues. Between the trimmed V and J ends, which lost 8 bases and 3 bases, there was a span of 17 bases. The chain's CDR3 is CASSSGLTANQPQHF. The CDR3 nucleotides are TGTGCCAGCTCATCGGGACTGACGGCCAATCAGCCCCAGCATTTT.

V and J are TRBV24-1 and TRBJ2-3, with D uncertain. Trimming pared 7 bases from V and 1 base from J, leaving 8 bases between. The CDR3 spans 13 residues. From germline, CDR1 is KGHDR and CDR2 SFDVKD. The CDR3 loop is CATSVEGTDTQYF. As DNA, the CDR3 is TGTGCCACCAGCGTCGAGGGCACAGATACGCAGTATTTT.

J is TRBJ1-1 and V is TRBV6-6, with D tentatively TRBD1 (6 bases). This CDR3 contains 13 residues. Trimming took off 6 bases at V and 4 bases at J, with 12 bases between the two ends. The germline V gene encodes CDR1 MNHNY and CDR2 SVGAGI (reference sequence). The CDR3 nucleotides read TGTGCCAGCAGCACCCCACAGGGCACTGAAGCTTTCTTT. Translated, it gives CASSTPQGTEAFF.

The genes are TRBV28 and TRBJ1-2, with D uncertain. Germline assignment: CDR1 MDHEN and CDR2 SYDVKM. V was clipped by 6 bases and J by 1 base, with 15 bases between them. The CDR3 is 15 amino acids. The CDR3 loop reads CASRPTDSSNYGYTF. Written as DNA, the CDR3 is TGTGCCAGCAGGCCAACGGACTCTAGTAACTATGGCTACACCTTC.

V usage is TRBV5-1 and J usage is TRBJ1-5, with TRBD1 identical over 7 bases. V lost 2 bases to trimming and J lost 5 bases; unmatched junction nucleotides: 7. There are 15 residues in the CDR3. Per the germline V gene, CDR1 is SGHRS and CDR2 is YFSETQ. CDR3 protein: CASSFGTGADQPQHF. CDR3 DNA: TGCGCCAGCAGCTTTGGAACAGGGGCCGATCAGCCCCAGCATTTT.

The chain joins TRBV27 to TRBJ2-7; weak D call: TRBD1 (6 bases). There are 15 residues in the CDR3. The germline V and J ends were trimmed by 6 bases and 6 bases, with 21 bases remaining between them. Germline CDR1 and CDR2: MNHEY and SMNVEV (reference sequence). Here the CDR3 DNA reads TGTGCCAGCAGAACAGGGACCTTGCTTAGGAGCGAGCAGTACTTC. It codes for CASRTGTLLRSEQYF.

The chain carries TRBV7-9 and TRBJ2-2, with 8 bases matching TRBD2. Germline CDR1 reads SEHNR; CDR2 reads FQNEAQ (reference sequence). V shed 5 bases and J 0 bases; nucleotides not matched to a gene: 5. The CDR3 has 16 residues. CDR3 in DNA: TGTGCCAGCAGCCCCCCGGGACTAGCGAACACCGGGGAGCTGTTTTTT. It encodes CASSPPGLANTGELFF.

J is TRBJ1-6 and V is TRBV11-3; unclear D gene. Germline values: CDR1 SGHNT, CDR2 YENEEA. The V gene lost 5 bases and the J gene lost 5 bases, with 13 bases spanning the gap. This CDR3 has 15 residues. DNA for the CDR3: TGTGCCAGCAGCCCAAGCGGGGTTGATAATTCACCCCTCCACTTT. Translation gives CASSPSGVDNSPLHF.

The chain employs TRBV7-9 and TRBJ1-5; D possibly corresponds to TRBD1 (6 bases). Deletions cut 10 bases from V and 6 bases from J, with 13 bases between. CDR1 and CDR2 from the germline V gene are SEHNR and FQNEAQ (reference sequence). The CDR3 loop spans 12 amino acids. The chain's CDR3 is CATGDMGQPQHF. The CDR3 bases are TGTGCCACAGGGGATATGGGTCAGCCCCAGCATTTT.

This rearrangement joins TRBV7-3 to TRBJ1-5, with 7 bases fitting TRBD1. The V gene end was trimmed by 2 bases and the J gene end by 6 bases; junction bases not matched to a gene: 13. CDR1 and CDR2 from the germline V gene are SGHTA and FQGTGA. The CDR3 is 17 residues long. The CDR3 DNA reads TGTGCCAGCAGCTTAGAGGGCAGCAGGGCAGGGGGTCAGCCCCAGCATTTT. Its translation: CASSLEGSRAGGQPQHF. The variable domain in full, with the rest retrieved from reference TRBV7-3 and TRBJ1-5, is GAGVSQTPSNKVTEKGKYVELRCDPISGHTALYWYRQSLGQGPEFLIYFQGTGAADDSGLPNDRFFAVRPEGSVSTLKIQRTERGDSAVYLCASSLEGSRAGGQPQHFGDGTRLSIL.

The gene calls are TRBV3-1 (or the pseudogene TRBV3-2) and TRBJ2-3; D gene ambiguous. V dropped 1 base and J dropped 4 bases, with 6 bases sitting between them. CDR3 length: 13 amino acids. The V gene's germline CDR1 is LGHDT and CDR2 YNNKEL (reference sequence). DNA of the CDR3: TGTGCCAGCAGCCAAGCTGGCGCAGATACGCAGTATTTT. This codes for CASSQAGADTQYF.

DNA of the CDR3: TGTGCCACCAGTCCTGCAGGGAGACTTAATCAGCCCCAGCATTTT. Translation: CATSPAGRLNQPQHF. V and J are TRBV24-1 and TRBJ1-5; D is perhaps TRBD1 (5 bases). The CDR3 extends over 15 amino acids. V lost 6 bases and J lost 4, with 15 bases in between. Germline V gene lookup returns CDR1 KGHDR and CDR2 SFDVKD.

In DNA form, the CDR3 reads TGTGCCAGCAGCTTAGCCCTCGGGACAGTCTCTGGAAACACCATATATTTT. Translated: CASSLALGTVSGNTIYF. This chain joins TRBV13 and TRBJ1-3; 7 positions match TRBD1. The germline CDR1 and CDR2 sequences are PRHDT and FYEKMQ (reference sequence). The CDR3 covers 17 residues. V shed 1 base and J 0 bases; nucleotides not matched to a gene: 6.

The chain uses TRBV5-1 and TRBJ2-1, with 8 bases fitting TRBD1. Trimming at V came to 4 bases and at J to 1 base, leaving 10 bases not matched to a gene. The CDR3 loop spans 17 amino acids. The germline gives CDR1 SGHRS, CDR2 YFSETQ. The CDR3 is CASSPDRGIGSYNEQFF. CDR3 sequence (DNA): TGCGCCAGCAGCCCCGACAGGGGAATTGGGTCCTACAATGAGCAGTTCTTC.

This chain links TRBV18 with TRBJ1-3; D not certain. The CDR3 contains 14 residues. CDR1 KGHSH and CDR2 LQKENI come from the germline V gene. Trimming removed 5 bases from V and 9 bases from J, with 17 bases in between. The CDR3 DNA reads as TGTGCCAGCTCAACCTTGACACTCAAGGGCACCATATATTTT. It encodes CASSTLTLKGTIYF.

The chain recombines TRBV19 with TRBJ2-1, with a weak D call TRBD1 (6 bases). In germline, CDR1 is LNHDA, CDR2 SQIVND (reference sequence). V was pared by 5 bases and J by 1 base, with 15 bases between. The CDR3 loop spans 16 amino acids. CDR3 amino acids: CASSLTGISSYNEQFF. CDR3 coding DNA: TGTGCCAGTAGTCTAACAGGGATTAGTTCCTACAATGAGCAGTTCTTC. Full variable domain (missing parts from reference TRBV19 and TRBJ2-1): DGGITQSPKYLFRKEGQNVTLSCEQNLNHDAMYWYRQDPGQGLRLIYYSQIVNDFQKGDIAEGYSVSREKKESFPLTVTSAQKNPTAFYLCASSLTGISSYNEQFFGPGTRLTVL.

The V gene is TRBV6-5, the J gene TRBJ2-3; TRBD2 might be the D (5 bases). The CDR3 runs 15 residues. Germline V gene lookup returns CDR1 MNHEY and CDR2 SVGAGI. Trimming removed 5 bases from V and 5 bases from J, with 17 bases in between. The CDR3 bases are TGTGCCAGCAGTCACCCCAGCGGACCAAGAGATACGCAGTATTTT. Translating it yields CASSHPSGPRDTQYF.

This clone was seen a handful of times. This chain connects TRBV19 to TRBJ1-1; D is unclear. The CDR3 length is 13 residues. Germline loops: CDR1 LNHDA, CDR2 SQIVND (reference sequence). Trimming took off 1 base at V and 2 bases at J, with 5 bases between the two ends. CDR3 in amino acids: CASSIGINTEAFF. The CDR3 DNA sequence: TGTGCCAGTAGTATAGGGATCAACACTGAAGCTTTCTTT.

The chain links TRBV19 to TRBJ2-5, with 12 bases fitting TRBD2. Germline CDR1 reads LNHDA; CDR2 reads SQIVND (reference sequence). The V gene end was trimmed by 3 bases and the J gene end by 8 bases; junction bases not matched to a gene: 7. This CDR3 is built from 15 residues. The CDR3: CASSMELAGGQTQYF. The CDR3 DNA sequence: TGTGCCAGTAGTATGGAGCTAGCGGGAGGGCAAACCCAGTACTTC.

CDR3 sequence: CASSPRDRGFSGANVLTF. The CDR3 DNA follows: TGTGCCAGCAGCCCAAGGGACAGGGGGTTTTCTGGGGCCAACGTCCTGACTTTC. The gene calls are TRBV7-2 and TRBJ2-6; 11 bases are a match to TRBD1. The germline V gene encodes CDR1 SGHTA and CDR2 FQGNSA. Germline trimming cut 5 bases from V and 1 base from J; bases unmatched to any gene: 7. The CDR3 totals 18 residues. Combining the CDR3 with reference TRBV7-2 and TRBJ2-6 gives the whole variable domain GAGVSQSPSNKVTEKGKDVELRCDPISGHTALYWYRQSLGQGLEFLIYFQGNSAPDKSGLPSDRFSAERTGGSVSTLTIQRTQQEDSAVYLCASSPRDRGFSGANVLTFGAGSRLTVL.

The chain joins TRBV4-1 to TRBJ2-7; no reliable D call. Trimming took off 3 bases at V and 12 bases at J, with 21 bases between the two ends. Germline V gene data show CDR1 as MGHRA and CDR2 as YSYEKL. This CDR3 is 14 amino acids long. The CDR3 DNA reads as TGCGCCAGCAGCCATCCGGCGGAGAGGAGCGCCGGGTACTTC. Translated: CASSHPAERSAGYF.

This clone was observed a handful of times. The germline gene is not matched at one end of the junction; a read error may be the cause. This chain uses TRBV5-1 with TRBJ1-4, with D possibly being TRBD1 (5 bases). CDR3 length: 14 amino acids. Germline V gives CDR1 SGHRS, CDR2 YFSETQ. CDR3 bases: TGCGCCAGCTGCTTCTCGCTGGGGGATGAAAAACTGTTTTTT. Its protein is CASCFSLGDEKLFF. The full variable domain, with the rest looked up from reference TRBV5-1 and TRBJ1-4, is KAGVTQTPRYLIKTRGQQVTLSCSPISGHRSVSWYQQTPGQGLQFLFEYFSETQRNKGNFPGRFSGRQFSNSRSEMNVSTLELGDSALYLCASCFSLGDEKLFFGSGTQLSVL.

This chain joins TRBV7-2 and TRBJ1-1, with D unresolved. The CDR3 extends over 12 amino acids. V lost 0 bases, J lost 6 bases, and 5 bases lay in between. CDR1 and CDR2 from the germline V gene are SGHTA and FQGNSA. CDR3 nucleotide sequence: TGTGCCAGCAGCTTAGCAGGGTCTGAAGCTTTCTTT. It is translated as CASSLAGSEAFF.